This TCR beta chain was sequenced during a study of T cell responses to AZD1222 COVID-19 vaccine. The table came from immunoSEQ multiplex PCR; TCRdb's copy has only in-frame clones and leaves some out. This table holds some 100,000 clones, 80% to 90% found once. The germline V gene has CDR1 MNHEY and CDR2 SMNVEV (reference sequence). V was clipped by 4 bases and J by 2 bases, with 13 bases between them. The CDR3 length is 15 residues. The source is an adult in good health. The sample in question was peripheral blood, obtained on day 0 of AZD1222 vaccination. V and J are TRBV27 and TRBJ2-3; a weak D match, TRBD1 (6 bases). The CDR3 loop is CASSSQWDTTDTQYF. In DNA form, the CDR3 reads TGTGCCAGCAGTTCACAATGGGACACCACAGATACGCAGTATTTT.